The entry below gives a single TCR beta chain sequence along with its context. Its antigen is not identified. A read error may produce the germline difference seen at one junction end. Constant-region priming of roughly 490 ng total RNA yielded TCR beta cDNA. Slightly modified ARM-PCR, run as three nested multiplex PCR rounds, produced the TCR beta libraries. Researchers ran the first two PCR rounds for ten to eleven cycles each with TRBV1-TRBV30 forward primers and a C-beta reverse primer. One entry per CDR3 protein, called by TCRdb with MiXCR from the multiplex PCR reads. The sample lists tens of thousands of distinct CDR3 sequences; around 64% were seen once. Co-extraction yielded RNA and DNA from roughly 20-30 mg of unsorted bulk tissue. The record originates from a study of tumor-infiltrating lymphocytes in primary liver carcinoma. The CDR3 loop spans 14 amino acids. Germline CDR1 and CDR2: SGHAT and FQNNGV.

Study conclusions and caveats: Between tumor regions, pairs overlapped more than tumor-adjacent and tumor-blood pairs did.

Sequencing was performed on liver tumor tissue from sampling region 4. The subset: tumor region T4, right-lateral pole. This receptor was taken from a man in his forties with primary liver carcinoma and hepatitis B virus infection. The gene calls are TRBV11-2 and TRBJ1-1; a possible D gene is TRBD1 (5 bases). As DNA, the CDR3 is TGTACCAGTACTGGTGGCAGGGTGGACACTGAAGCTTTCTTT. Translating it yields CTSTGGRVDTEAFF.